This is a list of T cell receptor beta chains from one sample in a study of a mutant IDH1 vaccine in newly diagnosed glioma. These receptors lack a known antigen. Sequencing was performed with immunoSEQ multiplex PCR; in TCRdb, only in-frame clones are kept and a portion is missing. The table lists about 27,000 clones, more than 75% of them singletons, with under 9% in the top ten. This specimen was PBMCs, taken from a glioma patient whose treatment included an IDH1 peptide vaccine. The receptors were sampled from a man between 50 and 59 years old with glioma. CDR3s include the opening cysteine and the closing phenylalanine or tryptophan. A D gene is named only where the DNA matches it firmly. Only some rows state a clone size, as once, few, many or a class for expanded clones.

J gene: TRBJ2-2; D gene: .; V gene: TRBV19; clone size: .; CDR3 protein: CASSTFSSAGELFF; CDR3 DNA: TGTGCCAGTAGTACTTTCTCAAGCGCCGGGGAGCTGTTTTTT
J gene: TRBJ1-2; D gene: .; V gene: TRBV19; clone size: .; CDR3 protein: CASSPLNSEGYTF; CDR3 DNA: TGTGCCAGTAGTCCCTTAAATTCGGAGGGCTACACCTTC
J gene: TRBJ1-5; D gene: .; V gene: TRBV6-1; clone size: .; CDR3 protein: CASNPIYSNQPQHF; CDR3 DNA: TGTGCCAGCAATCCCATTTATAGCAATCAGCCCCAGCATTTT
J gene: TRBJ1-2; D gene: .; V gene: TRBV6-6; clone size: .; CDR3 protein: CASSAGSRGYTF; CDR3 DNA: TGTGCCAGCAGCGCCGGATCGCGGGGCTACACCTTC
J gene: TRBJ1-1; D gene: .; V gene: TRBV29-1; clone size: .; CDR3 protein: CSVEETRTAFF; CDR3 DNA: TGCAGCGTTGAAGAAACTAGAACAGCTTTCTTT
J gene: TRBJ2-7; D gene: .; V gene: TRBV11-1; clone size: .; CDR3 protein: CASSPPGAYEQYF; CDR3 DNA: TGTGCCAGCAGCCCCCCAGGGGCCTACGAGCAGTACTTC
J gene: TRBJ2-7; D gene: TRBD1; V gene: TRBV5-6; clone size: .; CDR3 protein: CASRAQGARWIDEQYF; CDR3 DNA: TGTGCCAGCAGGGCCCAGGGGGCGCGATGGATCGACGAGCAGTACTTC
J gene: TRBJ1-1; D gene: .; V gene: TRBV7-2; clone size: .; CDR3 protein: CASSLAYVGTEAFF; CDR3 DNA: TGTGCCAGCAGCTTAGCGTACGTGGGCACTGAAGCTTTCTTT
J gene: TRBJ2-3; D gene: TRBD2; V gene: TRBV10-3; clone size: .; CDR3 protein: CAISESASGRKKDTQYF; CDR3 DNA: TGTGCCATCAGTGAGTCGGCTAGCGGGAGGAAGAAAGATACGCAGTATTTT
J gene: TRBJ2-1; D gene: TRBD2; V gene: TRBV29-1; clone size: .; CDR3 protein: CSVDSGRAFNEQFF; CDR3 DNA: TGCAGCGTTGATAGCGGGAGGGCCTTCAATGAGCAGTTCTTC
J gene: TRBJ1-1; D gene: .; V gene: TRBV4-3; clone size: .; CDR3 protein: CASSQDSTDGANTEAFF; CDR3 DNA: TGCGCCAGCAGCCAAGACTCGACCGACGGGGCCAACACTGAAGCTTTCTTT
J gene: TRBJ2-3; D gene: .; V gene: TRBV7-2; clone size: .; CDR3 protein: CASSSMGTSTDTQYF; CDR3 DNA: TGTGCCAGCAGCTCCATGGGGACTAGCACAGATACGCAGTATTTT
J gene: TRBJ1-2; D gene: .; V gene: TRBV2; clone size: .; CDR3 protein: CASSVEQLYGYTF; CDR3 DNA: TGTGCCAGCAGTGTAGAGCAGCTCTATGGCTACACCTTC
J gene: TRBJ2-1; D gene: .; V gene: TRBV4-3; clone size: few; CDR3 protein: CASSQDRDMLGYNEQFF; CDR3 DNA: TGCGCCAGCAGCCAAGACCGGGACATGTTAGGCTACAATGAGCAGTTCTTC
J gene: TRBJ2-7; D gene: TRBD1; V gene: TRBV9; clone size: .; CDR3 protein: CASSFRTGAYEQYF; CDR3 DNA: TGTGCCAGCAGCTTCCGGACAGGCGCCTACGAGCAGTACTTC
J gene: TRBJ1-1; D gene: TRBD1; V gene: TRBV19; clone size: .; CDR3 protein: CASTRTGVNTEAFF; CDR3 DNA: TGTGCCAGTACTAGAACAGGGGTGAACACTGAAGCTTTCTTT
J gene: TRBJ2-7; D gene: TRBD2; V gene: TRBV5-1; clone size: .; CDR3 protein: CASSLKRGAYEQYF; CDR3 DNA: TGCGCCAGCAGCTTAAAGCGGGGCGCCTACGAGCAGTACTTC
J gene: TRBJ1-3; D gene: TRBD1; V gene: TRBV2; clone size: .; CDR3 protein: CASRGQGVITIYF; CDR3 DNA: TGTGCCAGCCGGGGACAGGGTGTCATCACCATATATTTT
J gene: TRBJ1-5; D gene: TRBD1; V gene: TRBV6-4; clone size: .; CDR3 protein: CASSEDRGQPQHF; CDR3 DNA: TGTGCCAGCAGTGAGGACAGGGGCCAGCCCCAGCATTTT
J gene: TRBJ2-7; D gene: .; V gene: TRBV6-6; clone size: .; CDR3 protein: CASSPSPDLYEQYF; CDR3 DNA: TGTGCCAGCAGTCCATCGCCGGATCTGTACGAGCAGTACTTC
J gene: TRBJ2-1; D gene: TRBD2; V gene: TRBV5-1; clone size: .; CDR3 protein: CASSLEGRAHNEQFF; CDR3 DNA: TGCGCCAGCAGCTTGGAGGGGAGGGCCCACAATGAGCAGTTCTTC
J gene: TRBJ1-1; D gene: .; V gene: TRBV5-1; clone size: .; CDR3 protein: CASSLEIGGHTEAFF; CDR3 DNA: TGCGCCAGCAGCTTGGAAATCGGAGGACACACTGAAGCTTTCTTT
J gene: TRBJ1-1; D gene: .; V gene: TRBV19; clone size: once; CDR3 protein: CASSGAGPAEAFF; CDR3 DNA: TGTGCCAGTAGTGGGGCGGGGCCGGCTGAAGCTTTCTTT
J gene: TRBJ1-5; D gene: .; V gene: TRBV2; clone size: once; CDR3 protein: CASSFGQPQHF; CDR3 DNA: TGTGCCAGCAGCTTTGGGCAGCCCCAGCATTTT
J gene: TRBJ2-7; D gene: .; V gene: TRBV5-1; clone size: .; CDR3 protein: CASRMAGTYEQYF; CDR3 DNA: TGCGCCAGCAGGATGGCGGGAACCTACGAGCAGTACTTC
J gene: TRBJ1-2; D gene: .; V gene: TRBV5-1; clone size: once; CDR3 protein: CASSSGTGNYGYTF; CDR3 DNA: TGCGCCAGCAGCTCTGGGACTGGAAACTATGGCTACACCTTC
J gene: TRBJ1-6; D gene: .; V gene: TRBV27; clone size: .; CDR3 protein: CASSLRDILTPLHF; CDR3 DNA: TGTGCCAGCAGTTTAAGGGACATCCTCACCCCCCTCCACTTT
J gene: TRBJ2-3; D gene: .; V gene: TRBV7-9; clone size: .; CDR3 protein: CASSLGWADFTDTQYF; CDR3 DNA: TGTGCCAGCAGCTTAGGGTGGGCGGATTTCACAGATACGCAGTATTTT
J gene: TRBJ2-7; D gene: .; V gene: TRBV18; clone size: .; CDR3 protein: CASSAQVLSTYEQYF; CDR3 DNA: TGTGCCAGCTCAGCACAGGTCCTTTCGACCTACGAGCAGTACTTC
J gene: TRBJ1-2; D gene: .; V gene: TRBV5-4; clone size: once; CDR3 protein: CASSQGLPGGYTF; CDR3 DNA: TGTGCCAGCAGCCAGGGACTTCCAGGGGGCTACACCTTC
J gene: TRBJ1-5; D gene: .; V gene: TRBV6-5; clone size: few; CDR3 protein: CASGSPGTTQHF; CDR3 DNA: TGTGCCAGCGGAAGTCCCGGGACAACCCAGCATTTT
J gene: TRBJ1-5; D gene: .; V gene: TRBV27; clone size: .; CDR3 protein: CASSWGPNQPQHF; CDR3 DNA: TGTGCCAGCAGTTGGGGCCCTAATCAGCCCCAGCATTTT
J gene: TRBJ2-1; D gene: .; V gene: TRBV29-1; clone size: once; CDR3 protein: CSVVVGYNEQFF; CDR3 DNA: TGCAGCGTTGTGGTGGGGTACAATGAGCAGTTCTTC
J gene: TRBJ1-1; D gene: .; V gene: TRBV19; clone size: .; CDR3 protein: CASSFNTEAFF; CDR3 DNA: TGTGCCAGTAGTTTTAATACTGAAGCTTTCTTT
J gene: TRBJ2-7; D gene: .; V gene: TRBV27; clone size: once; CDR3 protein: CASSLVNEQYF; CDR3 DNA: TGTGCCAGCAGTTTAGTCAACGAGCAGTACTTC
J gene: TRBJ2-5; D gene: TRBD1; V gene: TRBV11-2; clone size: .; CDR3 protein: CASSLGRGQETQYF; CDR3 DNA: TGTGCCAGCAGCTTAGGCAGGGGGCAAGAGACCCAGTACTTC
J gene: TRBJ1-2; D gene: .; V gene: TRBV6-5; clone size: .; CDR3 protein: CASSREDGRYGYTF; CDR3 DNA: TGTGCCAGCAGCCGCGAGGACGGCCGCTATGGCTACACCTTC
J gene: TRBJ2-3; D gene: TRBD2; V gene: TRBV5-1; clone size: .; CDR3 protein: CASSPGLAEDTQYF; CDR3 DNA: TGCGCCAGCAGCCCGGGACTAGCGGAAGATACGCAGTATTTT
J gene: TRBJ2-5; D gene: TRBD1; V gene: TRBV5-4; clone size: .; CDR3 protein: CASVIQGRKETQYF; CDR3 DNA: TGTGCCAGCGTAATACAGGGGCGAAAAGAGACCCAGTACTTC